This T cell receptor (beta chain) stems from a study of beta chain features in type 1 diabetes. Germline-derived CDR1 and CDR2 are SGHTA and FQGNSA. The CDR3 spans 13 residues. Trimming took off 5 bases at V and 5 bases at J, with 12 bases between the two ends. The authors took one heparinised blood draw, averaging about 116 mL, from each donor. The entirety of the isolated RNA underwent reverse transcription, so expressed TCRB transcripts were sequenced. Produced via immunoSEQ multiplex PCR; TCRdb's table is partial and in-frame only. The table has approximately 84,000 clones, roughly 30% seen once; the top ten hold over 0.4%.

The chain carries TRBV7-2 and TRBJ2-5, with D possibly matching TRBD1 (6 bases). The sequenced sample was stem cell memory CD4+ T cells from blood. The sequence was obtained from a woman aged 18-30 years in good health. CDR3 loop: CASSEGHWETQYF. As DNA, the CDR3 is TGTGCCAGCAGCGAGGGACACTGGGAGACCCAGTACTTC.